The TCR beta chain under discussion was sequenced for a study of T cells in Graves' hyperthyroidism and ophthalmopathy (dated 2019 in TCRdb). As for the study more broadly: Peripheral blood samples were taken at the time of initial diagnosis, prior to any treatment. To identify distinguishing TCR V-J signatures, a discovery cohort of 100 or so patients was used, comprising fewer than 45 with Graves' ophthalmopathy and some 60 with stable Graves' hyperthyroidism. An independent validation cohort of around 19 hyperthyroidism patients and about 16 patients who later progressed to ophthalmopathy tested prospective prediction of ophthalmopathy. The 85 to 100 discovery patients were divided at random into training and test sets in a 7:3 ratio. In several Graves' hyperthyroidism patients, the study also compared T-cell repertoires from thyroid tissue with T-cell repertoires from blood. Following sampling, methimazole starting at 30 mg daily was given to hyperthyroidism patients, and high-dose intravenous methylprednisolone was given to ophthalmopathy patients. TCR Vbeta CDR3 sequencing of roughly 140 peripheral blood samples (approximately 44 ophthalmopathy, roughly 74 hyperthyroidism and approximately 17 progressor patients) is reported in the paper.

The CDR3 spans 15 residues, from the cysteine through the phenylalanine. Left in the record is the CDR3 DNA by itself, 45 bases read in frame from the first base. V lost 4 bases and J lost 6 bases; the stretch between them is 18 bases long. CDR1 and CDR2 were assigned from the germline V gene as SGHDN and FVKESK. Stable Graves' hyperthyroidism was defined as the absence of progression to ophthalmopathy over 18 months of follow-up. Hyperthyroidism patients were aged 18 to 65 years and newly diagnosed, with disease duration of less than 2 months. Patients with uncontrolled infections, other autoimmune diseases, pregnancy or lactation were excluded. Clinical symptoms, serum thyroxine and TRAb, thyroid ultrasound, and orbital computed tomography formed the basis for the diagnoses. PBMCs were isolated from about 10 ml of fresh peripheral blood by Ficoll-Paque density gradient centrifugation. Total RNA was extracted using Trizol reagent, and RNA quality was assessed on an Agilent 2100 Bioanalyzer.

The TCR beta CDR3 regions were amplified from the RNA transcripts. The first round of RT-PCR for the TCR CDR3 was performed with the HTBI primer set and the Qiagen OneStep RT-PCR kit. A second multiplex PCR round built the libraries, followed by size selection and purification. Libraries were sequenced paired-end with 100 bp reads on an Illumina HiSeq2000. Processing in the source paper ran as follows. SOAPnuke was used to process the raw data, throwing out any read that contained adapters or uncalled bases, had a mean Phred below 15, or lacked an exact constant-primer or identifier match. High-quality paired reads were merged using COPE v1.2.5, and each unique nucleotide sequence was defined as a clonotype. MiTCR v1.1 was used to align the clonotypes against IMGT TRBV, TRBD and TRBJ reference segments. Analysis was restricted to V-J combinations with a frequency above 0.0001, which covered about 99% of repertoires. A TCS score was defined as the ratio of F50 (clonal expansion) to E x V (chaos), with BLOSUM62-based TCRdist applied between CDR3 peptides within each V-J. Welch's t-statistics and random forest reduced roughly 500 V-J features to roughly 13, which were used in a naive Bayes classifier (R e1071). TCRdb applied fastp at Q25 and MiXCR to the public reads, then kept only in-frame beta chains. Rows with a matching CDR3 protein are joined into one entry that keeps the most common DNA and genes. The authors' filters were not applied to this entry. This sample has fewer than 400,000 distinct CDR3 sequences in its table, and about 15% of those were observed once. Roughly 33% of the sample is held by the ten biggest clonotypes.

This clonotype was observed a few times. Its antigen is currently not known. Base quality data are lacking; no much larger clone is found one base away. Overall results and qualifications from the work: No statistical method was used to fix the sample size in advance, and group allocation was not hidden from the investigators. During validation, the model predicted progression to ophthalmopathy a median of roughly 7.1 months ahead of onset, with around 71% sensitivity and roughly 72% specificity. Most expanded thyroid clonotypes (frequency above 0.001) were also found in blood, which suggests that blood repertoires may mirror thyroid immune responses. In cross-validation, a model built on a 13 V-J signature told ophthalmopathy apart from stable hyperthyroidism with about 90% sensitivity and roughly 81% specificity, and in testing the same model reached 80%/75%.

The rearrangement combines TRBV14 with TRBJ1-1, and perhaps TRBD1 as D gene, on 6 matching bases. Sequenced input: blood. This TCR was recovered from a man aged 25-40 years with Graves' hyperthyroidism. The DNA sequence is TGTGCCAGCAGCCCGTGGGGGGGCGAAAGGGCTGAAGCTTTCTTT. It codes for CASSPWGGERAEAFF. The full variable domain, with segments outside the CDR3 supplied by the reference TRBV14 and TRBJ1-1 proteins, appears as EAGVTQFPSHSVIEKGQTVTLRCDPISGHDNLYWYRRVMGKEIKFLLHFVKESKQDESGMPNNRFLAERTGGTYSTLKVQPAELEDSGVYFCASSPWGGERAEAFFGQGTRLTVV.